Listed below are T cell receptor beta chains from one sample, sequenced in a study of neurological immune-mediated disorders. TCRdb reprocessed the 5' RACE reads with MiXCR, giving one entry per CDR3 protein. The table records about 77,000 distinct CDR3 sequences, about 9.5% of them present only once. The material sequenced was PBMCs. The source of these receptors is a man aged 50-60 years in good health. Each CDR3 is given with its conserved first and last residue. D genes are given only for firm matches. For some rows the clone size is stated as once, few or many, or as a class when expanded; others skip it.

j_call | d_call | clone_size | v_call | cdr3_aa | cdr3_nt
TRBJ2-7 | TRBD1 | many | TRBV25-1 | CASSLTGTGGREQYF | TGTGCCAGCAGTTTAACCGGGACAGGGGGTCGCGAGCAGTACTTC
TRBJ2-3 | TRBD2 | many | TRBV7-2 | CASSLVSGSTDTQYF | TGTGCCAGCAGCTTAGTTAGCGGGAGCACAGATACGCAGTATTTT
TRBJ2-3 | . | many | TRBV5-1 | CASSARVLGDTQYF | TGCGCCAGCAGCGCCAGAGTCCTTGGAGATACGCAGTATTTT
TRBJ2-1 | . | few | TRBV7-8 | CASSVPGPSSYNEQFF | TGTGCCAGCAGCGTACCGGGACCAAGTTCCTACAATGAGCAGTTCTTC
TRBJ2-3 | TRBD1 | many | TRBV24-1 | CATSDPGQGTDTQYF | TGTGCCACCAGTGATCCCGGACAGGGGACAGATACGCAGTATTTT
TRBJ2-3 | . | many | TRBV12-3/TRBV12-4 | CASSLRENGDTQYF | TGTGCCAGCAGTTTACGGGAAAACGGAGATACGCAGTATTTT
TRBJ2-6 | TRBD1 | many | TRBV29-1 | CSVAGQGGFSGANVLTF | TGCAGCGTTGCGGGACAGGGCGGTTTCTCTGGGGCCAACGTCCTGACTTTC
TRBJ2-1 | TRBD2 | many | TRBV20-1 | CSDKRGGGNEQFF | TGCAGTGATAAGCGGGGGGGCGGCAATGAGCAGTTCTTC
TRBJ2-1 | TRBD2 | few | TRBV27 | CASRPTSGGINEQFF | TGTGCCAGCAGACCGACTAGCGGGGGGATCAATGAGCAGTTCTTC
TRBJ2-7 | TRBD1 | many | TRBV28 | CASSKPGTGGYEQYF | TGTGCCAGCAGCAAACCGGGGACAGGGGGTTACGAGCAGTACTTC
TRBJ2-3 | . | few | TRBV9 | CASSDRASTTDTQYF | TGTGCCAGCAGCGACCGGGCATCCACGACAGATACGCAGTATTTT
TRBJ2-5 | . | many | TRBV5-1 | CASSLGPGRETQYF | TGCGCCAGCAGCTTGGGACCAGGCCGGGAGACCCAGTACTTC
TRBJ2-1 | . | . | TRBV6-2/TRBV6-3 | CASSYGRNEQFF | TGTGCCAGCAGTTACGGTAGGAATGAGCAGTTCTTC
TRBJ1-5 | . | many | TRBV7-6 | CASSPLAGDNQPQHF | TGTGCCAGCAGCCCCTTGGCGGGGGACAATCAGCCCCAGCATTTT
TRBJ2-7 | . | once | TRBV11-2 | CATMGQYF | TGTGCCACCATGGGGCAGTACTTC
TRBJ2-5 | TRBD2 | many | TRBV4-1 | CASSQERLAGIETQYF | TGCGCCAGCAGCCAAGAGAGACTAGCGGGAATAGAGACCCAGTACTTC
TRBJ1-5 | . | many | TRBV4-2 | CASSQDSEGYSNQPQHF | TGTGCCAGCAGCCAAGATAGTGAGGGATATAGCAATCAGCCCCAGCATTTT
TRBJ1-2 | . | many | TRBV15 | CATSRDLLVEGYTF | TGTGCCACCAGCAGAGATCTGTTGGTTGAGGGCTACACCTTC
TRBJ2-7 | . | . | TRBV18 | CASSPDRYEQYF | TGTGCCAGCTCTCCGGACAGATACGAGCAGTACTTC
TRBJ2-3 | . | many | TRBV12-3/TRBV12-4 | CASSLMTDTQYF | TGTGCCAGCAGCCTAATGACAGATACGCAGTATTTT
TRBJ2-1 | . | many | TRBV11-2 | CASRINEQFF | TGTGCCAGCAGAATCAATGAGCAGTTCTTC
TRBJ2-1 | TRBD2 | many | TRBV6-2/TRBV6-3 | CASSYGRDVEGGTRSYNEQFF | TGTGCCAGCAGTTACGGCCGGGACGTCGAGGGAGGGACCCGCTCCTACAATGAGCAGTTCTTC
TRBJ2-7 | . | few | TRBV4-1 | CASSKGTLEQIYNYEQYF | TGCGCCAGCAGCAAGGGCACGTTGGAACAAATATATAACTACGAGCAGTACTTC
TRBJ2-7 | . | many | TRBV28 | CASGTLGERYEQYF | TGTGCCAGCGGGACCCTGGGAGAACGCTACGAGCAGTACTTC
TRBJ2-3 | . | . | TRBV5-1 | CASGVGLSTDTQYF | TGCGCCAGCGGCGTGGGCCTGAGCACAGATACGCAGTATTTT
TRBJ2-7 | TRBD2 | many | TRBV7-2 | CASSPGTMGYEQYF | TGTGCCAGCAGCCCTGGGACTATGGGTTACGAGCAGTACTTC
TRBJ1-5 | . | many | TRBV20-1 | CSARSVFINQPQHF | TGCAGTGCTAGATCCGTGTTTATCAATCAGCCCCAGCATTTT
TRBJ2-7 | TRBD2 | many | TRBV20-1 | CSAKPGLAINSYEQYF | TGCAGTGCTAAGCCGGGACTAGCAATAAACTCCTACGAGCAGTACTTC
TRBJ2-1 | TRBD2 | many | TRBV15 | CATSRLTGGEGNYNEQFF | TGTGCCACCAGCAGACTCACGGGGGGGGAGGGGAACTACAATGAGCAGTTCTTC
TRBJ2-4 | TRBD2 | many | TRBV6-1 | CASRGQEPSGRASQYF | TGTGCCAGCAGGGGACAGGAACCTAGCGGGAGGGCCAGTCAGTACTTC
TRBJ2-1 | TRBD1 | many | TRBV29-1 | CSVRGLGGEQFF | TGCAGCGTCAGGGGGCTCGGCGGTGAGCAGTTCTTC
TRBJ2-7 | . | many | TRBV5-1 | CASSLPHGYEQYF | TGCGCCAGCAGCCTCCCACATGGCTACGAGCAGTACTTC
TRBJ1-2 | TRBD1 | many | TRBV5-1 | CASMGQAVYGYTF | TGCGCCAGCATGGGACAGGCTGTCTATGGCTACACCTTC
TRBJ1-6 | . | many | TRBV5-1 | CASSLVGSSYNSPLHF | TGCGCCAGCAGCTTGGTCGGGAGCTCCTATAATTCACCCCTCCACTTT
TRBJ1-5 | TRBD1 | many | TRBV29-1 | CSAPEGDRDSNQPQHF | TGCAGCGCCCCTGAAGGGGACAGAGATAGCAATCAGCCCCAGCATTTT
TRBJ2-2 | TRBD1 | many | TRBV27 | CASSKIRVGTGDTGELFF | TGTGCCAGCAGTAAAATCCGGGTGGGGACAGGGGACACCGGGGAGCTGTTTTTT
TRBJ2-4 | TRBD1 | many | TRBV4-2 | CASSQDPDRANIQYF | TGTGCCAGCAGCCAAGATCCGGACAGGGCCAACATTCAGTACTTC
TRBJ2-1 | TRBD2 | many | TRBV14 | CASSHGRAIYNEQFF | TGTGCCAGCAGCCACGGGAGGGCCATTTACAATGAGCAGTTCTTC
TRBJ2-2 | TRBD2 | many | TRBV7-2 | CASSWTSGATGELFF | TGTGCCAGCAGCTGGACTAGCGGGGCTACCGGGGAGCTGTTTTTT
TRBJ1-4 | . | many | TRBV7-9 | CASSPQKRSGANEKLFF | TGTGCCAGCAGCCCCCAGAAAAGATCAGGGGCTAATGAAAAACTGTTTTTT
TRBJ1-5 | . | many | TRBV5-1 | CASSLGGYSNQPQHF | TGCGCCAGCAGCTTGGGCGGTTATAGCAATCAGCCCCAGCATTTT
TRBJ1-1 | . | many | TRBV27 | CASSLAFGRGRETEAFF | TGTGCCAGCAGTTTAGCGTTTGGGAGGGGGAGAGAGACTGAAGCTTTCTTT
TRBJ2-1 | . | many | TRBV7-9 | CASSNSLGLEGGNEQFF | TGTGCCAGCAGCAACTCACTTGGACTAGAGGGGGGCAATGAGCAGTTCTTC
TRBJ2-1 | . | many | TRBV15 | CATSPYPGFAGNEQFF | TGTGCCACCAGCCCCTACCCAGGGTTTGCGGGCAATGAGCAGTTCTTC
TRBJ2-1 | . | many | TRBV28 | CASSSGVGGLFF | TGTGCCAGCAGTTCGGGGGTGGGGGGTCTGTTCTTC
TRBJ2-5 | TRBD1 | . | TRBV9 | CSSSVASGTGLRLQETQYF | TGTTCTAGCAGCGTAGCCTCCGGGACAGGGCTTAGGCTTCAAGAGACCCAGTACTTC
TRBJ2-1 | . | many | TRBV29-1 | CSYWGDWEQFF | TGCAGCTACTGGGGGGACTGGGAGCAGTTCTTC
TRBJ1-5 | . | many | TRBV6-2/TRBV6-3 | CASSYSGGQMNQPQHF | TGTGCCAGCAGTTACTCGGGCGGACAGATGAATCAGCCCCAGCATTTT
TRBJ1-5 | . | many | TRBV12-3/TRBV12-4 | CASTPETGQPQHF | TGTGCCAGCACCCCCGAGACGGGTCAGCCCCAGCATTTT
TRBJ2-1 | TRBD2 | many | TRBV5-1 | CASSLGREVGNEQFF | TGCGCCAGCAGCTTGGGGCGGGAGGTGGGCAATGAGCAGTTCTTC
TRBJ1-1 | . | many | TRBV4-2 | CASSQGGFTEAFF | TGTGCCAGCAGCCAAGGGGGCTTCACTGAAGCTTTCTTT
TRBJ2-5 | . | many | TRBV7-9 | CASSLEAYKAETQYF | TGTGCCAGCAGCTTAGAAGCCTACAAGGCAGAGACCCAGTACTTC
TRBJ1-5 | . | many | TRBV28 | CASSSMRGEQPQHF | TGTGCCAGCAGTTCCATGAGGGGGGAACAGCCCCAGCATTTT
TRBJ1-1 | . | . | TRBV10-3 | CAIRRGLGTEAFF | TGTGCCATCAGAAGGGGTCTAGGCACTGAAGCTTTCTTT
TRBJ2-4 | TRBD1 | many | TRBV5-1 | CASSFERTGKNIQYF | TGCGCCAGCAGCTTCGAAAGGACAGGGAAAAACATTCAGTACTTC
TRBJ2-7 | . | many | TRBV30 | CAWSVGGYEQYF | TGTGCCTGGAGTGTAGGGGGTTACGAGCAGTACTTC
TRBJ2-1 | . | . | TRBV7-3 | CASSLTAGAHNEQFF | TGTGCCAGCAGCTTAACTGCGGGGGCCCACAATGAGCAGTTCTTC